The rows below give T cell receptor beta chains drawn from one sample of a study of Graves' ophthalmopathy and Graves' hyperthyroidism. MiXCR was run by TCRdb on the multiplex PCR reads, yielding one entry per CDR3 protein. This sample carries 40,000 to 50,000 distinct CDR3 sequences, over 40% of them seen once, and the ten largest clones take more than 15%. Specimen: peripheral blood. These receptors were obtained from an adult man with Graves' ophthalmopathy. Each CDR3 is given with its conserved first and last residue. D genes are given only for firm matches. Clone size appears in some rows only: once, few, many, or a class for an expanded clone.

CDR3 DNA: TGTGCCAGCAGCTTAGGTGGTGGGCAGAGCTCCTACGAGCAGTACTTC
CDR3 protein: CASSLGGGQSSYEQYF
CDR3 length: 16
D gene: NA
J gene: TRBJ2-7
V gene: TRBV7-8
clone size: few

CDR3 DNA: TGTGCCAGCAGGCCGGGACAGATCACCGGGGAGCTGTTTTTT
CDR3 protein: CASRPGQITGELFF
CDR3 length: 14
D gene: TRBD1
J gene: TRBJ2-2
V gene: TRBV7-9
clone size: NA

CDR3 DNA: TGTGCGAGCGGCCTTCAAGTGAACACCGGGGAGCTGTTTTTT
CDR3 protein: CASGLQVNTGELFF
CDR3 length: 14
D gene: NA
J gene: TRBJ2-2
V gene: TRBV7-4
clone size: NA

CDR3 DNA: TGTGCCAGCAGTTATGGAACGGGGGCGCTTGAGCAGTTCTTC
CDR3 protein: CASSYGTGALEQFF
CDR3 length: 14
D gene: NA
J gene: TRBJ2-1
V gene: TRBV6-6
clone size: many

CDR3 DNA: TGTGCCAGCAGTCCAGGGGGCTACGAGCAGTACTTC
CDR3 protein: CASSPGGYEQYF
CDR3 length: 12
D gene: TRBD1
J gene: TRBJ2-7
V gene: TRBV12-3/TRBV12-4
clone size: many

CDR3 DNA: TGCAGTGCTAGAGATGTCGGGTCCGGGCAGCGCAGCTCCTACGAGCAGTACTTC
CDR3 protein: CSARDVGSGQRSSYEQYF
CDR3 length: 18
D gene: NA
J gene: TRBJ2-7
V gene: TRBV20-1
clone size: many

CDR3 DNA: TGTGCCAGCAGTGACGCCGGGACGGAGAGCAATCAGCCCCAGCATTTT
CDR3 protein: CASSDAGTESNQPQHF
CDR3 length: 16
D gene: NA
J gene: TRBJ1-5
V gene: TRBV25-1
clone size: NA

CDR3 DNA: TGTGCCAGCAGCTTAGGACCGGGACTCCTCACTGAAGCTTTCTTT
CDR3 protein: CASSLGPGLLTEAFF
CDR3 length: 15
D gene: NA
J gene: TRBJ1-1
V gene: TRBV7-9
clone size: once

CDR3 DNA: TGCGCCAGCAGTGAGTCGGGACTAGCGGGAGGGCCTCGAGGGGACGAGCAGTACTTC
CDR3 protein: CASSESGLAGGPRGDEQYF
CDR3 length: 19
D gene: TRBD2
J gene: TRBJ2-7
V gene: TRBV10-1
clone size: NA

CDR3 DNA: TGTGCCAGTAGGGGGGACGACTATGGCTACACCTTC
CDR3 protein: CASRGDDYGYTF
CDR3 length: 12
D gene: NA
J gene: TRBJ1-2
V gene: TRBV19
clone size: NA